The 9 T cell receptor beta chains below come from one sample, sequenced in a study of T cell responses to AZD1222 COVID-19 vaccine. TCRdb's table, derived via immunoSEQ multiplex PCR, lists solely in-frame clones and lacks some. The repertoire has 110,000 or so clones, 87% of them found once; the top ten carry approximately 12%. This specimen consisted of peripheral blood, obtained on day 0 of AZD1222 vaccination. The receptors derive from an adult in good health.

The J gene is TRBJ1-4, the V gene TRBV6-6; 7 bases agree with TRBD1. CDR1 and CDR2 from the germline V gene are MNHNY and SVGAGI (reference sequence). Trimming at V came to 3 bases and at J to 8 bases, leaving 9 bases not matched to a gene. The CDR3 length is 15 residues. The CDR3 sequence is CASSYETGVREKLFF. The CDR3 bases are TGTGCCAGCAGTTATGAAACAGGGGTTAGAGAAAAACTGTTTTTT.

The chain is built from TRBV7-8 and TRBJ1-4; D is undetermined. The CDR3 extends over 19 amino acids. Germline V gene data show CDR1 as SGHVS and CDR2 as FQNEAQ. V shed 0 bases and J shed 5 bases, with 22 bases lying between them. CDR3 in DNA: TGTGCCAGCAGCTTAGCGACCGGAATGATCCAGGCGAGAAATGAAAAACTGTTTTTT. Protein: CASSLATGMIQARNEKLFF.

V and J are TRBV24-1 and TRBJ2-5, with 10 positions matching TRBD2. Trimming cost V 5 bases and J 5 bases; bases outside gene matches: 7. Germline V gives CDR1 KGHDR, CDR2 SFDVKD. CDR3 length: 15 residues. The CDR3 region is CATSVASGSVETQYF. The DNA of the CDR3 is TGTGCCACCAGTGTGGCTAGCGGGAGTGTTGAGACCCAGTACTTC.

This clone was recorded only once. The chain has TRBV5-5 and TRBJ1-1, with D perhaps TRBD1 (5 bases). The V and J ends lost 2 bases and 3 bases respectively, with 17 bases between them. This CDR3 spans 16 amino acids. Germline V CDR1 and CDR2: SGHKS, YYEKEE (reference sequence). CDR3: CASSFDPDILYTEAFF. DNA of the CDR3: TGTGCCAGCAGCTTTGATCCGGACATTTTGTACACTGAAGCTTTCTTT.

The rearrangement uses TRBV6-5 and TRBJ2-5; D tentatively fits TRBD1 or TRBD2 (5 bases each). Between the trimmed V and J ends, which lost 6 bases and 1 base, there was a span of 15 bases. The CDR3 totals 15 residues. Germline V gives CDR1 MNHEY, CDR2 SVGAGI. The CDR3 protein is CASSSDRGPQETQYF. The CDR3 DNA is TGTGCCAGCAGCTCTGATCGGGGCCCCCAAGAGACCCAGTACTTC.

The chain links TRBV21-1 to TRBJ2-5. TRBV21-1 constitutes a pseudogene. There are 13 residues in the CDR3. CDR3 protein: CASSKGGRGTQYF. In nucleotides, the CDR3 is TGTGCCAGCAGCAAAGGGGGGCGGGGGACCCAGTACTTC.

The rearrangement links TRBV5-8 to TRBJ2-7; 7 bases fit TRBD1. Germline CDR1 and CDR2: SGHTS and YDEGEE. V gave up 1 base and J gave up 1 base; unmatched junction bases: 5. The CDR3 totals 15 residues. The CDR3 loop reads CASSLPGTASYEQYF. The CDR3 nucleotides are TGTGCCAGCAGCTTGCCCGGGACAGCTTCCTACGAGCAGTACTTC.

This clone was detected only once. The J gene is TRBJ2-7, the V gene TRBV2, with 7 bases aligning to TRBD2. The CDR3 consists of 14 residues. Germline values: CDR1 SNHLY, CDR2 FYNNEI. The V segment lost 10 bases and the J segment 0 bases; nucleotides outside the gene matches: 9. Written as DNA, the CDR3 is TGTGCCACGCGACTAGCTGTAAGCTCCTACGAGCAGTACTTC. Residues: CATRLAVSSYEQYF.

The rearrangement joins TRBV28 to TRBJ2-6; TRBD2 agrees at 10 bases. This CDR3 contains 18 residues. J was trimmed by 4 bases and V by 5 bases; bases with no gene match: 11. Germline CDR1 MDHEN, CDR2 SYDVKM. The CDR3 DNA reads TGTGCCAGCAGTCACGGGCTAGCGGGAGCCAAGGGGGCCAACGTCCTGACTTTC. Translation gives CASSHGLAGAKGANVLTF.